This TCR beta chain was sequenced during a study of blood T cells in healthy people across ages. Study-level information: About one barcoded beta molecule per two T cells was captured by template switching.

With respect to this clonotype: Its antigen is unknown. One end of the junction varies from germline; a read error may be responsible.

The CDR3 extends over 14 amino acids. It was with a sample-barcoded 5' primer and a J-beta primer mix that a second PCR of roughly 7 to 11 cycles was run. Each CDR3 protein is one row after TCRdb ran MiXCR on the 5' RACE reads. The sample holds around 1,600,000 distinct CDR3 sequences, 35% to 45% seen once. Broader study findings: Roughly linearly, TCR beta diversity per million T cells fell as age increased.

This TCR was sampled from a woman aged 18-30 years in good health. The chain uses TRBV12-3 or TRBV12-4 and TRBJ2-7; TRBD1 agrees at 7 bases. The sequenced material came from blood. The CDR3 DNA follows: TGCGCCAGCACTAATCTGCAGGGGGCCTACGAGCAGTACTTC. Encoded protein: CASTNLQGAYEQYF.